This T cell receptor beta chain was recorded in a study of blood T cell repertoires in COVID-19. Study summary: Sample material is recorded as cDNA or gDNA derived from T cells, B-cell-depleted T cells, or PBMCs.

The V gene lost 1 base and the J gene lost 13 bases, with 12 bases spanning the gap. This CDR3 comprises 12 residues. Germline CDR1 LGHDT, CDR2 YNNKEL (reference sequence). The data were produced by immunoSEQ multiplex PCR, yet TCRdb's version contains in-frame clones alone and is incomplete. In the table there are 150,000 to 200,000 clones, approximately 79% of which are singletons. What was sequenced was peripheral blood. The J gene is TRBJ2-3, the V gene TRBV3-1 (or the pseudogene TRBV3-2), with a weak D call TRBD2 (6 bases). The receptor comes from a woman aged 70-85 years with acute or convalescent COVID-19. As DNA, the CDR3 is TGTGCCAGCAGCCAAGTCACGGGAGTAGAGTATTTT. Amino acid sequence: CASSQVTGVEYF.